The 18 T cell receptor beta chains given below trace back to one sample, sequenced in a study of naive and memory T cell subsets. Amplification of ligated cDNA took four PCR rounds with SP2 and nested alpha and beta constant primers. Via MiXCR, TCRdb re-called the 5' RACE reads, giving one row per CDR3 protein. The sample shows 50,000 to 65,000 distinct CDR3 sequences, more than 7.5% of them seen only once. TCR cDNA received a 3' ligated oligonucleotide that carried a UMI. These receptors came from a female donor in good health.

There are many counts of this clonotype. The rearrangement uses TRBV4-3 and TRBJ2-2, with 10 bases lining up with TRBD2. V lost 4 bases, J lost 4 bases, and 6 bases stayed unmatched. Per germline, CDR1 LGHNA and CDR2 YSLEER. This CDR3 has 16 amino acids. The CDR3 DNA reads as TGCGCCAGCAGCCGATTGGGACTAGCGAGCACCGGGGAGCTGTTTTTT. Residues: CASSRLGLASTGELFF.

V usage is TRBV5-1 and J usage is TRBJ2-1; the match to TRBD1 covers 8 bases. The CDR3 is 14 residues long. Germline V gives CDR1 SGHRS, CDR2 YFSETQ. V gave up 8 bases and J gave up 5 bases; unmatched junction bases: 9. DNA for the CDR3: TGCGCCAGTAACCGGGGGACAGGCAACAATGAGCAGTTCTTC. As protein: CASNRGTGNNEQFF.

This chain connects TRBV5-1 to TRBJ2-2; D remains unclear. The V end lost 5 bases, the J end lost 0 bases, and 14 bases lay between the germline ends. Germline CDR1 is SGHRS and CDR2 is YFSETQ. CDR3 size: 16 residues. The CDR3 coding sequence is TGCGCCAGCAGGCTGCCGGAGCCCGCGAACACCGGGGAGCTGTTTTTT. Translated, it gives CASRLPEPANTGELFF. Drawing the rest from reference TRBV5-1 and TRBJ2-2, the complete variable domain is KAGVTQTPRYLIKTRGQQVTLSCSPISGHRSVSWYQQTPGQGLQFLFEYFSETQRNKGNFPGRFSGRQFSNSRSEMNVSTLELGDSALYLCASRLPEPANTGELFFGEGSRLTVL.

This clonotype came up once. The CDR3 DNA is TGTGCTAGTGGTTTAAGGGCTACTGAAGCTTTCTTT. Residues: CASGLRATEAFF. The chain employs TRBV12-5 and TRBJ1-1; unclear D gene. CDR1 is LGHNT, CDR2 FRNRAP, per germline. This CDR3 spans 12 amino acids. V lost 3 bases and J 5 bases, leaving 7 bases between the germline ends. The entire variable domain, with the rest obtained from reference TRBV12-5 and TRBJ1-1, is as follows: DARVTQTPRHKVTEMGQEVTMRCQPILGHNTVFWYRQTMMQGLELLAYFRNRAPLDDSGMPKDRFSAEMPDATLATLKIQPSEPRDSAVYFCASGLRATEAFFGQGTRLTVV.

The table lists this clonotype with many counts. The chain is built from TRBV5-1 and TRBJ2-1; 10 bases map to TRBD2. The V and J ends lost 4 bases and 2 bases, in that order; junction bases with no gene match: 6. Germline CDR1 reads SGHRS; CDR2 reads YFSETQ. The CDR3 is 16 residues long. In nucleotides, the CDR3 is TGCGCCAGCAGCGAATCACTAGCGGGGCCCTACAATGAGCAGTTCTTC. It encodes CASSESLAGPYNEQFF.

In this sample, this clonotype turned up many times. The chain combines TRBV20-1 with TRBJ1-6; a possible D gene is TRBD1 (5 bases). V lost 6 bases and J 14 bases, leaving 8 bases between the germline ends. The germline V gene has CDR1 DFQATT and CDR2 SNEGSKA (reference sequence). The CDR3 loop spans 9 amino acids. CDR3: CSAMGALHF. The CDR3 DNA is TGCAGTGCCATGGGGGCCCTCCACTTT.

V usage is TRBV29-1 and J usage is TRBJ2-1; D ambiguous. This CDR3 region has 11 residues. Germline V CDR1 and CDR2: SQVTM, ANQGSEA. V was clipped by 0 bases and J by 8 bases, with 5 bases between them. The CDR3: CSVEEQYEQFF. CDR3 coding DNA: TGCAGCGTTGAAGAGCAATATGAGCAGTTCTTC.

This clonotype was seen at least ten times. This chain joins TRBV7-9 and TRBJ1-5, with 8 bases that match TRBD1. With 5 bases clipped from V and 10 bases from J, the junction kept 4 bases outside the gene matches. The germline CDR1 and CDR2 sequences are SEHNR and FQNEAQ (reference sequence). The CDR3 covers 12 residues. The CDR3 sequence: CASSPDRGPQHF. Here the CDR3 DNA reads TGTGCCAGCAGCCCCGACAGGGGACCCCAGCATTTT.

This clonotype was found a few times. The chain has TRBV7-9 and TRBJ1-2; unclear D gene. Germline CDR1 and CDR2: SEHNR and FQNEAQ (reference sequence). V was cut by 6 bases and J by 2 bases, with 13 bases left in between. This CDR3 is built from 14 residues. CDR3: CASSPREYNYGYTF. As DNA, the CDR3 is TGTGCCAGCAGTCCACGGGAGTACAACTATGGCTACACCTTC.

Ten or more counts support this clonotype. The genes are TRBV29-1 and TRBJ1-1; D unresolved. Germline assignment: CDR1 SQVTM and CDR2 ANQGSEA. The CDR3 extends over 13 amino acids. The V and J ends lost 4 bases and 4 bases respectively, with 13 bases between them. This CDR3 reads CSVVSPVATEAFF. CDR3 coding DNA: TGCAGCGTTGTTAGTCCAGTTGCCACTGAAGCTTTCTTT.

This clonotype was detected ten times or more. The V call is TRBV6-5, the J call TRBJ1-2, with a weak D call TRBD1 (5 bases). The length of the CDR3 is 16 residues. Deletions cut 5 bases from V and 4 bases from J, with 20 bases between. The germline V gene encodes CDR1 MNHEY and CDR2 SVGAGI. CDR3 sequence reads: CASSPPGGALGYGYTF. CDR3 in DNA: TGTGCCAGCAGTCCCCCCGGGGGTGCGTTGGGCTATGGCTACACCTTC.

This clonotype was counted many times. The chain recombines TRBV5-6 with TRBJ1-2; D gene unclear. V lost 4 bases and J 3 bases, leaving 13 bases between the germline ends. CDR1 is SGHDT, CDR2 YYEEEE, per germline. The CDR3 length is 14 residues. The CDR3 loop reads CASSPAPGDYGYTF. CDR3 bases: TGTGCCAGCAGCCCAGCACCGGGAGACTATGGCTACACCTTC.

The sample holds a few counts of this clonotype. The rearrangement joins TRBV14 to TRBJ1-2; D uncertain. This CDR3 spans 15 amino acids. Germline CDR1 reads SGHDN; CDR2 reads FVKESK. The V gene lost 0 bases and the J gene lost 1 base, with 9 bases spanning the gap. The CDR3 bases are TGTGCCAGCAGCCAAGATGGAATAAATAACTATGGCTACACCTTC. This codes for CASSQDGINNYGYTF.

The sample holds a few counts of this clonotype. The CDR3 sequence: CASSLAFPGQGQSGYTF. For the CDR3, the DNA is TGTGCCAGCAGCTTAGCTTTTCCAGGCCAGGGCCAGAGTGGCTACACCTTC. The V gene is TRBV7-2, the J gene TRBJ1-2, with D possibly matching TRBD1 (5 bases). V was pared by 0 bases and J by 7 bases, with 21 bases between. Per the germline V gene, CDR1 is SGHTA and CDR2 is FQGNSA. This CDR3 is 17 amino acids long.

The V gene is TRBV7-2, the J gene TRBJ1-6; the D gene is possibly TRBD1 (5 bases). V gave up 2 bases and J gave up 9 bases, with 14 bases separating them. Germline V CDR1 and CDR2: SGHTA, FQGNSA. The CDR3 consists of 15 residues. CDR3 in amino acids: CASSLRIRTTSPLHF. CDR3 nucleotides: TGTGCCAGCAGCTTAAGGATCCGGACAACTTCACCCCTCCACTTT.

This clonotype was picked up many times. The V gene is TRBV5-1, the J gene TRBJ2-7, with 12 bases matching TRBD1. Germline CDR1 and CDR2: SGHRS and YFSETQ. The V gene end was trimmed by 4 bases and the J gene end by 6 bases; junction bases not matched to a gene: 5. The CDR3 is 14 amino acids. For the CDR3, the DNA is TGCGCCAGCAGCCTCCGGGACAGGGGGCTCGAGCAGTACTTC. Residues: CASSLRDRGLEQYF.

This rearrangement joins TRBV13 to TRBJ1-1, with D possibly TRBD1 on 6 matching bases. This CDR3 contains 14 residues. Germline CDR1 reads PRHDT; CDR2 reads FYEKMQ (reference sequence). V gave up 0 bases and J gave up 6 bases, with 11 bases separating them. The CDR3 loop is CASSLGLQGSEAFF. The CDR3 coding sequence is TGTGCCAGCAGCTTAGGACTACAGGGCTCTGAAGCTTTCTTT.

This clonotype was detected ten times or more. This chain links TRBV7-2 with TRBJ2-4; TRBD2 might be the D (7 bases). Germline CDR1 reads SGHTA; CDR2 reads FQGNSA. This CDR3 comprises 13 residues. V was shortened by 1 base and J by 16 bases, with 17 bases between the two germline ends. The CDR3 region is CASSLEGGRKPYF. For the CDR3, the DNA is TGTGCCAGCAGCTTAGAGGGGGGGCGAAAACCTTACTTC. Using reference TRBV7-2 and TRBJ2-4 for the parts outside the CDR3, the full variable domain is GAGVSQSPSNKVTEKGKDVELRCDPISGHTALYWYRQSLGQGLEFLIYFQGNSAPDKSGLPSDRFSAERTGGSVSTLTIQRTQQEDSAVYLCASSLEGGRKPYFGAGTRLSVL.